Listed below are T cell receptor beta chains from one sample, sequenced in a study of cytomegalovirus exposure and HLA in healthy donors. Sequencing used immunoSEQ multiplex PCR; TCRdb keeps in-frame clones, though not all of them. The table includes over 75,000 clones, 84% detected once. What was sequenced was PBMCs. The receptors derive from a woman in her forties or fifties in good health and CMV-seronegative. The CDR3 runs from the conserved cysteine through the conserved F or W. D genes are given only for firm matches. The size entry is marked missing in some rows and otherwise reads once, few, many or a size class.

d_gene,abundance,v_gene,j_gene,CDR3nt,CDR3aa
TRBD2,few,TRBV5-1,TRBJ2-1,TGCGCCAGCAGGTTAGCGGGAGTTGATGAGCAGTTCTTC,CASRLAGVDEQFF
TRBD2,-,TRBV2,TRBJ2-2,TGTGCCAGCGGTGGGTGGGGGGGGAACACCGGGGAGCTGTTTTTT,CASGGWGGNTGELFF
TRBD2,-,TRBV5-1,TRBJ2-3,TGCGCCAGCATTCCGACGGTAGCGGGAGGGCCAGATACGCAGTATTTT,CASIPTVAGGPDTQYF
TRBD1,-,TRBV5-1,TRBJ2-3,TGCGCCAGCAGCTTGTGGCAGGGGGCCGCAGATACGCAGTATTTT,CASSLWQGAADTQYF
-,-,TRBV6-1,TRBJ2-7,TGTGCCAGCAGTATCGTCCAGGGCTACGAGCAGTACTTC,CASSIVQGYEQYF
-,-,TRBV6-1,TRBJ2-7,TGTGCCAGCAGTCTGGGACATACCTACGAGCAGTACTTC,CASSLGHTYEQYF
-,-,TRBV25-1,TRBJ1-2,TGTGCCAGCAGTGAAAGAGAAGAGGAAGACACCTTC,CASSEREEEDTF
TRBD1,once,TRBV19,TRBJ1-1,TGTGCCAGTAGGGAGGGACAGCTATATGGGTTGAACACTGAAGCTTTCTTT,CASREGQLYGLNTEAFF
-,once,TRBV7-3,TRBJ2-7,TGTGCCAGCAGCTTAGCTCCAGGGGCGTACGAGCAGTACTTC,CASSLAPGAYEQYF
-,once,TRBV4-1,TRBJ1-2,TGCGCCAGCAGCCACACTGGCCCGCGGGGCTCGGATGGCTACACCTTC,CASSHTGPRGSDGYTF
-,-,TRBV10-3,TRBJ2-1,TGTGCCATCAGTGGTTCGTCTCCGAATAGCTCCTACAATGAGCAGTTCTTC,CAISGSSPNSSYNEQFF
TRBD2,-,TRBV29-1,TRBJ2-1,TGCAGCGTTGAAGATCGAGGGCTAGCGGGAGGCTCCTACAATGAGCAGTTCTTC,CSVEDRGLAGGSYNEQFF
TRBD2,-,TRBV2,TRBJ2-2,TGTGCCAGCAGACGACTAGCGGGGAACACCGGGGAGCTGTTTTTT,CASRRLAGNTGELFF
-,once,TRBV5-1,TRBJ2-1,TGCGCCAGCAGCTTGGGACTAGCAGGGGATGAGCAGTTCTTC,CASSLGLAGDEQFF
TRBD1,-,TRBV19,TRBJ1-2,TGTGCCAGTAGGTGGACAGGGGGAAACTATGGCTACACCTTC,CASRWTGGNYGYTF
TRBD2,few,TRBV28,TRBJ2-7,TGTGCCAGCAGTTTCTCGGGAGCGGGGGCGAGGGAGCAGTACTTC,CASSFSGAGAREQYF
-,-,TRBV13,TRBJ2-7,TGTGCCAGCAGCTTAGAGGCGGACTACGAGCAGTACTTC,CASSLEADYEQYF
TRBD1,once,TRBV28,TRBJ2-7,TGTGCCAGCAACCTCCGGGACAGGCCTACCTACGAGCAGTACTTC,CASNLRDRPTYEQYF
TRBD2,few,TRBV9,TRBJ2-3,TGTGCCAGCAGCCCTACGACTAGCGGGGGGGCCACAGATACGCAGTATTTT,CASSPTTSGGATDTQYF
-,-,TRBV28,TRBJ2-7,TGTGCCAGCAGCGGTAGCCGAGAGCAGTACTTC,CASSGSREQYF
-,-,TRBV19,TRBJ2-3,TGTGCCAGTAGTCACAGGGACCCGGATACGCAGTATTTT,CASSHRDPDTQYF
-,-,TRBV15,TRBJ1-2,TGTGCCACCAGCAGAGATCTGGCGGGGAGCTATGGCTACACCTTC,CATSRDLAGSYGYTF
-,-,TRBV7-9,TRBJ2-1,TGTGCCAGCAGCTTATTCGAGGGAGTATATGAGCAGTTCTTC,CASSLFEGVYEQFF
TRBD1,-,TRBV5-1,TRBJ1-1,TGCGCCAGCAGCTTACAGGGGGCGGTCATGAACACTGAAGCTTTCTTT,CASSLQGAVMNTEAFF
-,-,TRBV5-4,TRBJ2-3,TGTGCCAGCAGCTTGGAATGGGGCGGGGGCACAGATACGCAGTATTTT,CASSLEWGGGTDTQYF
TRBD2,-,TRBV7-8,TRBJ2-3,TGTGCCAGCAGCTTATACGGGGGGGCCCCAGATACGCAGTATTTT,CASSLYGGAPDTQYF
-,-,TRBV19,TRBJ1-2,TGTGCCAGTGAGGGAGGAGACTATGGCTACACCTTC,CASEGGDYGYTF
-,-,TRBV6-5,TRBJ1-3,TGTGCCAGCAGTTACTCGTGGGGAGGGACTGGAAACACCATATATTTT,CASSYSWGGTGNTIYF
-,-,TRBV9,TRBJ1-2,TGTGCCAGCAGCGTAGCAGAGGGAGGCTACACCTTC,CASSVAEGGYTF
-,-,TRBV19,TRBJ1-2,TGTGCCAGTAGTTTACAGGAGTACTATGGCTACACCTTC,CASSLQEYYGYTF
-,once,TRBV7-8,TRBJ2-7,TGTGCCAGCAGCTTAACAGACTCCTACGAGCAGTACTTC,CASSLTDSYEQYF
TRBD1,-,TRBV18,TRBJ1-4,TGTGCCAGCTCCAGACAGGGATCGGGTGAAAAACTGTTTTTT,CASSRQGSGEKLFF
-,-,TRBV14,TRBJ1-5,TGTGCCAGCAGCCAGGGACTTTTCAGATCGAATCAGCCCCAGCATTTT,CASSQGLFRSNQPQHF
-,-,TRBV28,TRBJ1-1,TGTGCCAGCAGGGGGGGAAACACTGAAGCTTTCTTT,CASRGGNTEAFF
-,few,TRBV4-1,TRBJ1-2,TGCGCCAGCAGCCAAGAAGAGACAATTGCCTATGGCTACACCTTC,CASSQEETIAYGYTF
TRBD1,once,TRBV6-5,TRBJ1-5,TGTGCCAGCAGTTTGAGCCAGGGGGCAAATCAGCCCCAGCATTTT,CASSLSQGANQPQHF
TRBD1,-,TRBV7-9,TRBJ1-1,TGTGCCAGCAGATCCGAAAAGGGGGCGCGTAACACTGAAGCTTTCTTT,CASRSEKGARNTEAFF
TRBD1,once,TRBV19,TRBJ1-4,TGTGCCAGCAGACCGGGACAGGGGAATTTAGGTGAAAAACTGTTTTTT,CASRPGQGNLGEKLFF
TRBD2,-,TRBV4-1,TRBJ2-3,TGCGCCAGCAGCCAGGGGGGGGCTAGCGGGATGTCTACAGATACGCAGTATTTT,CASSQGGASGMSTDTQYF
-,-,TRBV28,TRBJ2-3,TGTGCCAGCAACGAAGGCAGGCGCACAGATACGCAGTATTTT,CASNEGRRTDTQYF
-,-,TRBV9,TRBJ2-6,TGTGCCAGCAGCCCCGGGGCTGGGGCCAACGTCCTGACTTTC,CASSPGAGANVLTF
TRBD2,-,TRBV6-5,TRBJ2-7,TGTGCCAGCAGTCGACTAGCGGGAGACCGTGAGCAGTACTTC,CASSRLAGDREQYF
TRBD2,-,TRBV18,TRBJ2-7,TGTGCCAGCTCATATAGCGGGAGTGCCTACGAGCAGTACTTC,CASSYSGSAYEQYF
TRBD1,-,TRBV7-2,TRBJ1-1,TGTGCCAGCAGGGGACAGGGGTCGATGAACACTGAAGCTTTCTTT,CASRGQGSMNTEAFF
TRBD1,-,TRBV9,TRBJ2-7,TGTGCCAGCAGCGAAAAACAGGGGATTTCCTACGAGCAGTACTTC,CASSEKQGISYEQYF
-,-,TRBV5-4,TRBJ2-7,TGTGCCAGCAGCTTGACTCCTTCCTACGAGCAGTACTTC,CASSLTPSYEQYF
TRBD2,-,TRBV14,TRBJ2-3,TGTGCCAGCAGCCTGACTAGCGGGGGAGATACGCAGTATTTT,CASSLTSGGDTQYF
TRBD2,-,TRBV27,TRBJ2-1,TGTGCCAGCAGTTCCCTAAGACTAGCGGGATCTTACAATGAGCAGTTCTTC,CASSSLRLAGSYNEQFF
TRBD1,-,TRBV14,TRBJ2-1,TGTGCCAGCAGCCAAGGGGGACAGGAGAGAAACAATGAGCAGTTCTTC,CASSQGGQERNNEQFF
-,few,TRBV19,TRBJ2-2,TGTGCCAGTAGTAGAGGGACATTCCAGACCGGGGAGCTGTTTTTT,CASSRGTFQTGELFF
TRBD2,-,TRBV7-3,TRBJ2-1,TGTGCCAGCCAGCCGGGGAGCGGGGGGTCCTACAATGAGCAGTTCTTC,CASQPGSGGSYNEQFF
-,once,TRBV7-6,TRBJ2-5,TGTGCCAGCAGCATAACTAGTTCCCAGTACTTC,CASSITSSQYF
-,-,TRBV2,TRBJ1-2,TGTGCCAGCCCCGGGACTGTACGCGACTATGGCTACACCTTC,CASPGTVRDYGYTF
-,-,TRBV2,TRBJ1-4,TGTGCCAGCAGCGTCAGCGGAAAACTGTTTTTT,CASSVSGKLFF
-,-,TRBV6-1,TRBJ2-2,TGTGCCAGCGTATTGGGAGGCACCGGGGAGCTGTTTTTT,CASVLGGTGELFF
-,-,TRBV2,TRBJ1-1,TGTGCCAGCAATTCTGTGGGCAGTTATCAGGCTGAAGCTTTCTTT,CASNSVGSYQAEAFF
-,-,TRBV6-5,TRBJ2-7,TGTGCCAGCAGTAAACGGAGTACGGCCTACGAGCAGTACTTC,CASSKRSTAYEQYF
-,once,TRBV7-9,TRBJ2-1,TGTGCCAGCAGCTTAGGTTTGAACCGGGGGGAGCAGTTCTTC,CASSLGLNRGEQFF
-,-,TRBV27,TRBJ2-5,TGTGCCAGCAGTTTCAACAGGGAAGAGACCCAGTACTTC,CASSFNREETQYF